This T cell receptor (beta chain) was sequenced during a study of early T cells in non-severe SARS-CoV-2 infection. TCRdb fed the 5' RACE reads into MiXCR, producing one record per CDR3 protein. The sample holds about 35,000 distinct CDR3 sequences; 4.5% to 7% are singletons and the top ten take 4.4%. V lost 3 bases and J 7 bases, leaving 21 bases between the germline ends. The CDR3 loop spans 16 amino acids. CDR1 is MDHEN, CDR2 SYDVKM, per germline. The sample holds many counts of this clonotype. This receptor was obtained from an adult who was a healthcare worker with PCR-confirmed SARS-CoV-2 infection or an uninfected control (not recorded which). The sample in question was whole blood, obtained at baseline. The chain links TRBV28 to TRBJ1-2; D remains ambiguous. In nucleotides, the CDR3 is TGTGCCAGCAGTTTTCCCCAAGACGGCACGGGTGGTGGCTACACCTTC. Translation: CASSFPQDGTGGGYTF.